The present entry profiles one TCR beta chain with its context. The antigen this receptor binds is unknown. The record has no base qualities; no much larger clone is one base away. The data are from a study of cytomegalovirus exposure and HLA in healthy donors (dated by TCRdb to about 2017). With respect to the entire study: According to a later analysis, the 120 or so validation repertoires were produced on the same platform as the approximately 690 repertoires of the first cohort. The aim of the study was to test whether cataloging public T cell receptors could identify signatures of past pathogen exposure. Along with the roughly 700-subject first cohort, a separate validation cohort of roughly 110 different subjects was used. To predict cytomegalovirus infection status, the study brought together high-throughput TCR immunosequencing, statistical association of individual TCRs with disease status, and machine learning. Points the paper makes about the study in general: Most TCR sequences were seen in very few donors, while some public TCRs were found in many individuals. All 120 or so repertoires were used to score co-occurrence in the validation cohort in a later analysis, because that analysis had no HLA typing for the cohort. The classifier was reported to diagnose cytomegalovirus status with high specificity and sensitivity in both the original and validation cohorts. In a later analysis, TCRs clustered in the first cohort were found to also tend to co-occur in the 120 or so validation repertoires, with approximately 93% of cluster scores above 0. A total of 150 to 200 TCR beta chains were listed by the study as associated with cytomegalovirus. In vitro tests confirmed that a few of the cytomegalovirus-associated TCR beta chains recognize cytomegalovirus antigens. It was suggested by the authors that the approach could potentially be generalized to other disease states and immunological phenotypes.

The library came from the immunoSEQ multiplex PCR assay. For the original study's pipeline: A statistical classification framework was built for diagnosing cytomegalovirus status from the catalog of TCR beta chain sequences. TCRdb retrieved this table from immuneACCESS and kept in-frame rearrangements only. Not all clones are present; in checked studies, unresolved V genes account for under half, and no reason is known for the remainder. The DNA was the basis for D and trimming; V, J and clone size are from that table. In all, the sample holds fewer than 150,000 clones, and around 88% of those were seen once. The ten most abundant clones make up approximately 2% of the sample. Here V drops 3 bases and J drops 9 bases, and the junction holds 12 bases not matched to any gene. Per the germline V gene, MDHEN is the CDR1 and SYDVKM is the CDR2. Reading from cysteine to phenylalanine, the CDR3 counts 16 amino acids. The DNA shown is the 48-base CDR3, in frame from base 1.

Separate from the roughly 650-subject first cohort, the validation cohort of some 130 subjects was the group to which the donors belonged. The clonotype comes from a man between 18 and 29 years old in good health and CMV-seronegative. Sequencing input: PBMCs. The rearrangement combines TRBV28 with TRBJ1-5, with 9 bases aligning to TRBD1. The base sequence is TGTGCCAGCAGTTTTTCTTACAGGGGGCGCGGTGGGCCCCAGCATTTT. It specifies CASSFSYRGRGGPQHF.